Sequencing of this T cell receptor (beta chain) was carried out in a study of sequential checkpoint blockade in melanoma. Study-level information: First-line arms were nivolumab then ipilimumab, or the reverse, randomized 1:1. 75 to 95 pretreatment tumor DNA samples were TCRβ immunosequenced.

Treatment described: randomized to nivolumab then ipilimumab (arm A) or the reverse (arm B). Sequencing used immunoSEQ multiplex PCR; TCRdb keeps in-frame clones, though not all of them. The sample has approximately 6,000 clones, roughly 26% seen once; the top ten hold about 8%. This clone was counted between two and nine times. V gave up 0 bases and J gave up 2 bases; unmatched junction bases: 3. The CDR3 has 15 residues. Germline V CDR1 and CDR2: SGDLS, YYNGEE. The J gene is TRBJ2-3, the V gene TRBV9, with 7 positions matching TRBD1. This clonotype was obtained from a human donor with melanoma. Sequencing was performed on tumor tissue (inferred from file names), taken from a patient given nivolumab and ipilimumab in sequence. CDR3 residues: CASSVGTGDTDTQYF. CDR3 DNA: TGTGCCAGCAGCGTAGGGACAGGAGACACAGATACGCAGTATTTT.